This T cell receptor beta chain was recovered during a study of low-dose radiotherapy and immunotherapy resistance in tumors. This clonotype was seen many times. Time point defined: after trial treatment. The treatment was: LDRT plus nivolumab, ipilimumab, low-dose cyclophosphamide and aspirin (RACIN trial). Low-dose radiotherapy, low-dose cyclophosphamide, aspirin, ipilimumab and nivolumab were all given to the donors. Patients with advanced, tumor-infiltrating lymphocyte-negative solid tumors were eligible. cDNA synthesis used a TRAV/TRBV-specific primer set for both chains. For amplifying TCRs, the PCR ran for about 20 cycles with Phusion, which was used together with a constant-region primer and the adapter on the V primers. With in vitro transcription, the isolated mRNA was amplified. TCRdb called the reads again in MiXCR, with one record for every CDR3 protein. The sample has roughly 30,000 distinct CDR3 sequences, 45% to 50% seen once.

Looked up from germline, CDR1 is SGHNT and CDR2 is YYREEE (reference sequence). This CDR3 has 14 amino acids. Trimming stripped 0 bases from V and 5 bases from J, with 8 bases between. This sample comprised PBMCs, obtained after low-dose radiotherapy plus immunotherapy. The receptor was derived from a male donor with gallbladder cancer. The V call is TRBV5-4, the J call TRBJ1-4; D might be TRBD1 (5 bases). The CDR3 DNA reads TGTGCCAGCAGCTTGGGGACAAGCAATGAAAAACTGTTTTTT. It yields the protein CASSLGTSNEKLFF.